Below are 14 T cell receptor beta chains sequenced from a single sample in a study of cytomegalovirus exposure and HLA in healthy donors. PCR was performed using 60 Vbeta and 13 Jbeta primers. Method: immunoSEQ multiplex PCR; TCRdb's copy keeps in-frame clones and lacks some. This table has roughly 100,000 clones, around four fifths appearing once. The source material was PBMCs. The receptor set was obtained from a woman aged 40 to 50 in good health and CMV-seronegative.

The rearrangement uses TRBV16 and TRBJ1-4, with no clear D. V gave up 1 base and J gave up 7 bases, with 16 bases separating them. Germline-derived CDR1 and CDR2 are KGHSY and FQNENV. This CDR3 is 16 amino acids long. The CDR3 region is CASSQFREGPSEKLFF. Written as DNA, the CDR3 is TGTGCCAGCAGCCAATTTCGAGAGGGTCCGAGTGAAAAACTGTTTTTT.

V gene TRBV6-6 combines with J gene TRBJ1-5; D is unresolved. The V end lost 2 bases, the J end lost 6 bases, and 17 bases lay between the germline ends. There are 16 residues in the CDR3. CDR1 and CDR2 (germline): MNHNY, SVGAGI (reference sequence). CDR3 nucleotides: TGTGCCAGCAGTTACGCATTTCAGGTGCTGGGTCAGCCCCAGCATTTT. As protein: CASSYAFQVLGQPQHF.

This clone was counted a few times. The chain joins TRBV9 to TRBJ2-3; D is undetermined. Trimming took 4 bases from V and 4 from J, leaving 10 bases between them. The CDR3 is 13 residues long. In germline, CDR1 is SGDLS, CDR2 YYNGEE. The CDR3 here is CASSPQVADTQYF. In DNA, the CDR3 is TGTGCCAGCAGCCCTCAGGTTGCAGATACGCAGTATTTT. The full variable domain, with the rest looked up from reference TRBV9 and TRBJ2-3, is DSGVTQTPKHLITATGQRVTLRCSPRSGDLSVYWYQQSLDQGLQFLIQYYNGEERAKGNILERFSAQQFPDLHSELNLSSLELGDSALYFCASSPQVADTQYFGPGTRLTVL.

The V and J genes are TRBV6-5 and TRBJ1-5; D unclear. CDR3 size: 14 residues. CDR1 is MNHEY and CDR2 is SVGAGI in the germline V gene. V was trimmed by 0 bases and J by 4 bases, leaving 7 bases between them. CDR3 coding DNA: TGTGCCAGCAGTTACTCGAGGGCTAATCAGCCCCAGCATTTT. Its protein product is CASSYSRANQPQHF.

The rearrangement joins TRBV2 to TRBJ2-7; D is perhaps TRBD1 (6 bases). The V end lost 5 bases, the J end lost 2 bases, and 10 bases lay between the germline ends. This CDR3 spans 13 amino acids. CDR1 and CDR2 from the germline V gene are SNHLY and FYNNEI. The CDR3 reads CASSRNRAYEQYF. In DNA form, the CDR3 reads TGTGCCAGCAGTCGTAACAGGGCCTACGAGCAGTACTTC.

This clone was recorded only once. This chain uses TRBV7-8 with TRBJ2-7; D remains unclear. CDR3 length: 15 residues. Trimming pared 3 bases from V and 0 bases from J, leaving 12 bases between. Germline-derived CDR1 and CDR2 are SGHVS and FQNEAQ. The CDR3 reads CASSFMAASSYEQYF. The CDR3 nucleotides are TGTGCCAGCAGCTTTATGGCGGCGTCCTCCTACGAGCAGTACTTC. Supplemented by reference TRBV7-8 and TRBJ2-7, the full variable domain reads GAGVSQSPRYKVAKRGQDVALRCDPISGHVSLFWYQQALGQGPEFLTYFQNEAQLDKSGLPSDRFFAERPEGSVSTLKIQRTQQEDSAVYLCASSFMAASSYEQYFGPGTRLTVT.

This clone appeared a few times. V gene TRBV27 combines with J gene TRBJ1-2; no clear D. Germline CDR1 is MNHEY and CDR2 is SMNVEV (reference sequence). V lost 5 bases to trimming and J lost 5 bases, with 18 bases between them. This CDR3 spans 15 amino acids. This CDR3 is CASSNTWAIPYGYTF. The CDR3 nucleotides read TGTGCCAGCAGTAACACTTGGGCGATACCTTATGGCTACACCTTC.

V gene TRBV7-2 combines with J gene TRBJ1-1; 8 nucleotides agree with TRBD1. With V trimmed by 1 base and J by 8 bases, 3 bases remained unmatched. The germline gives CDR1 SGHTA, CDR2 FQGNSA. This CDR3 comprises 13 residues. The CDR3 region is CASSLERQGEAFF. As DNA, the CDR3 is TGTGCCAGCAGCTTAGAGCGACAGGGGGAAGCTTTCTTT. Complete variable domain (other parts from reference TRBV7-2 and TRBJ1-1): GAGVSQSPSNKVTEKGKDVELRCDPISGHTALYWYRQSLGQGLEFLIYFQGNSAPDKSGLPSDRFSAERTGGSVSTLTIQRTQQEDSAVYLCASSLERQGEAFFGQGTRLTVV.

This chain links TRBV7-2 with TRBJ1-2, with 9 bases lining up with TRBD1. Germline trimming cut 1 base from V and 1 base from J; bases unmatched to any gene: 7. Germline loops: CDR1 SGHTA, CDR2 FQGNSA. The CDR3 is made up of 17 amino acids. The CDR3 loop reads CASSLDPPDRGNYGYTF. As DNA, the CDR3 is TGTGCCAGCAGCTTAGACCCCCCGGACAGGGGTAACTATGGCTACACCTTC.

The V call is TRBV7-6, the J call TRBJ2-7, with 11 bases aligning to TRBD2. The V gene's germline CDR1 is SGHVS and CDR2 FNYEAQ. V lost 4 bases and J lost 1; bases outside the gene matches: 6. The CDR3 contains 16 residues. CDR3 sequence reads: CASSSLTSGKSYEQYF. CDR3 bases: TGTGCCAGCAGCTCACTGACTAGCGGGAAATCCTACGAGCAGTACTTC.

V and J are TRBV5-1 and TRBJ2-3; no definite D call. V lost 4 bases to trimming and J lost 3 bases, with 15 bases between them. The CDR3 has 15 amino acids. CDR1 SGHRS and CDR2 YFSETQ come from the germline V gene. DNA for the CDR3: TGCGCCAGCAGCCTGGAACCCTCTAGGACAGATACGCAGTATTTT. Translating gives CASSLEPSRTDTQYF.

The chain carries TRBV6-1 and TRBJ1-2, with 11 bases lining up with TRBD1. Germline CDR1 MNHNS, CDR2 SASEGT. CDR3 length: 15 amino acids. V lost 4 bases, J lost 8 bases, and 9 bases stayed unmatched. The CDR3 is CASSGGQGALEGYTF. DNA for the CDR3: TGTGCCAGCAGTGGTGGACAGGGGGCCCTGGAAGGCTACACCTTC.

This rearrangement joins TRBV28 to TRBJ1-5; TRBD1 aligns across 7 bases. The ends lost 6 bases at V and 0 bases at J; junction bases unmatched: 2. The V gene's germline CDR1 is MDHEN and CDR2 SYDVKM. There are 14 residues in the CDR3. CDR3 sequence reads: CASRDRYSNQPQHF. The CDR3 bases are TGTGCCAGCAGGGACAGGTATAGCAATCAGCCCCAGCATTTT.

This chain joins TRBV6-6 and TRBJ2-7, with 10 bases that match TRBD1. Germline loops: CDR1 MNHNY, CDR2 SVGAGI (reference sequence). V shed 5 bases and J 0 bases; nucleotides not matched to a gene: 4. The CDR3 has 15 amino acids. CDR3 in DNA: TGTGCCAGCAGTCCAGGGACAGGGGCCTCCTACGAGCAGTACTTC. Residues: CASSPGTGASYEQYF.